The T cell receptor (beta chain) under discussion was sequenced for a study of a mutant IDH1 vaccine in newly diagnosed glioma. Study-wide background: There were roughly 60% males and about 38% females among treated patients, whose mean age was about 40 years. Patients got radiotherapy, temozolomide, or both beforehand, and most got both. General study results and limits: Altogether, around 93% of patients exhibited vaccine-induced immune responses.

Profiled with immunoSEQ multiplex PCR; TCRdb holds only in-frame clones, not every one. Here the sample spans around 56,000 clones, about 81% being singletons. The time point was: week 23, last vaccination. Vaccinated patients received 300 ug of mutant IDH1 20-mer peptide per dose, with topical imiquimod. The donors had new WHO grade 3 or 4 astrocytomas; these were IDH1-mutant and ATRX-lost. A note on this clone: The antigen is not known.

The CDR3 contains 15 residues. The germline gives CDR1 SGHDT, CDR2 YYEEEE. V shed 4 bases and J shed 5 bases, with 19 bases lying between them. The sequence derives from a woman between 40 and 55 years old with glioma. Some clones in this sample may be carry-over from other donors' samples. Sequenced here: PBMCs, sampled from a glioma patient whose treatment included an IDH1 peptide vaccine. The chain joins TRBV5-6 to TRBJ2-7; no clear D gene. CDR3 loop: CASSLGPDTTDEQYF. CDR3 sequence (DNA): TGTGCCAGCAGCCTCGGGCCAGACACCACCGACGAGCAGTACTTC.